One and the same sample provided the 32 T cell receptor beta chains below, sequenced in a study of blood T cells in healthy people across ages. Primers used in a second PCR of about 6 to 11 cycles were a sample-barcoded 5' primer and a J-beta primer mix. From the 5' RACE reads, TCRdb called clonotypes with MiXCR, one entry per CDR3 protein. The sample has 600,000 or so distinct CDR3 sequences, around 21% seen once. The sequencing input was blood. The receptors stem from a man aged 70 or older in good health.

This clonotype was detected a few times. The chain joins TRBV3-1 to TRBJ1-2; D ambiguous. Germline assignment: CDR1 LGHDT and CDR2 YNNKEL (reference sequence). This CDR3 is built from 13 residues. V was clipped by 3 bases and J by 4 bases, with 9 bases between them. CDR3 in amino acids: CASSQAEGYGYTF. The CDR3 DNA sequence: TGTGCCAGCAGCCAGGCGGAGGGCTATGGCTACACCTTC.

The chain recombines TRBV10-3 with TRBJ2-5; 14 bases map to TRBD2. Losses at the gene ends were 6 bases for V and 4 bases for J; bases not matched to a gene: 1. This CDR3 region has 14 residues. The germline V gene encodes CDR1 ENHRY and CDR2 SYGVKD. The CDR3 nucleotides read TGTGCCATCAGCGGACTAGCGGGAGGAGAGACCCAGTACTTC. This gives the protein CAISGLAGGETQYF.

J is TRBJ1-2 and V is TRBV20-1, with TRBD1 matching over 9 bases. This CDR3 comprises 15 residues. Germline CDR1 DFQATT, CDR2 SNEGSKA (reference sequence). With V trimmed by 0 bases and J by 3 bases, 5 bases remained unmatched. The CDR3 region is CSARDWDREDYGYTF. Here the CDR3 DNA reads TGCAGTGCTAGAGATTGGGACAGGGAGGACTATGGCTACACCTTC.

V gene TRBV20-1 combines with J gene TRBJ1-4; tentative D call: TRBD1 (6 bases). Germline CDR1 and CDR2: DFQATT and SNEGSKA (reference sequence). CDR3 size: 13 residues. The CDR3 loop reads CSPRQEGVEKLFF. The CDR3 nucleotides are TGCAGCCCACGACAGGAGGGGGTTGAAAAACTGTTTTTT.

Many counts were recorded for this clonotype. The rearrangement uses TRBV14 and TRBJ2-4, with D possibly called TRBD1 or TRBD2 (5 bases each). CDR1 and CDR2 (germline): SGHDN, FVKESK. The CDR3 is made up of 15 amino acids. The germline V and J ends were trimmed by 4 bases and 3 bases, with 13 bases remaining between them. The CDR3 reads CASSPRGGFKNIQYF. DNA of the CDR3: TGTGCCAGCAGCCCTCGTGGGGGATTCAAAAACATTCAGTACTTC.

This clonotype has a handful of counts. The chain uses TRBV10-3 and TRBJ2-1; 9 bases align to TRBD2. The CDR3 runs to 15 residues. Trimming cost V 10 bases and J 5 bases; bases outside gene matches: 12. Germline V gene sequence: CDR1 ENHRY, CDR2 SYGVKD. As DNA, the CDR3 is TGTGCCACAGGGACGGCTAGCGGGACTAACAATGAGCAGTTCTTC. This codes for CATGTASGTNNEQFF.

The genes are TRBV28 and TRBJ1-5; 12 bases match TRBD1. Trimming at V came to 6 bases and at J to 5 bases, leaving 17 bases not matched to a gene. The CDR3 sequence is 19 residues long. Per the germline V gene, CDR1 is MDHEN and CDR2 is SYDVKM. The CDR3 reads CASSQRNVGTGGGHQPQHF. The CDR3 bases are TGTGCCAGCAGCCAAAGAAATGTTGGGACAGGGGGCGGCCATCAGCCCCAGCATTTT. Filled out from reference TRBV28 and TRBJ1-5, the complete variable domain reads DVKVTQSSRYLVKRTGEKVFLECVQDMDHENMFWYRQDPGLGLRLIYFSYDVKMKEKGDIPEGYSVSREKKERFSLILESASTNQTSMYLCASSQRNVGTGGGHQPQHFGDGTRLSIL.

For this clonotype: Germline and junction disagree at one end, which may indicate a read error. The chain uses TRBV7-7 and TRBJ2-1; 9 bases match TRBD2. Per germline, CDR1 SSHAT and CDR2 FNYEAQ (reference sequence). This CDR3 spans 19 amino acids. CDR3 sequence: CASSLAGGRASLGDNEQFF. The CDR3 DNA reads TGTGCTAGCAGCTTAGCAGGCGGGAGGGCCTCGCTGGGGGACAATGAGCAGTTCTTC.

This clonotype came up a few times. This rearrangement joins TRBV20-1 to TRBJ1-1; D is ambiguous. The V end lost 3 bases, the J end lost 3 bases, and 8 bases lay between the germline ends. The germline V gene has CDR1 DFQATT and CDR2 SNEGSKA (reference sequence). The CDR3 extends over 12 amino acids. CDR3 residues: CSASQVHTEAFF. The CDR3 coding sequence is TGCAGTGCTAGCCAGGTTCACACTGAAGCTTTCTTT.

The V gene is TRBV3-1, the J gene TRBJ2-5, with 11 bases identical to TRBD1. Near its end, the DNA agrees better with TRBJ2-1, so the J call may be wrong. This CDR3 has 15 amino acids. Germline V CDR1 and CDR2: LGHDT, YNNKEL (reference sequence). CDR3 DNA sequence: TGTGCCAGCAGCCAAGGAGGACAGGGGGCCAATGAGCAGTTCTTC. Translating gives CASSQGGQGANEQFF.

This clonotype was detected a few times. The chain couples TRBV4-1 to TRBJ1-1, with 9 bases lining up with TRBD1. The CDR3 runs to 15 residues. V was pared by 4 bases and J by 1 base, with 4 bases of the junction left unmatched. Germline V lookup: CDR1 MGHRA, CDR2 YSYEKL. CDR3: CASSLPTGGNTEAFF. CDR3 bases: TGCGCCAGCAGCCTACCGACAGGGGGGAACACTGAAGCTTTCTTT.

V usage is TRBV20-1 and J usage is TRBJ2-1; D may be TRBD1 (5 bases). The CDR3 has 12 residues. The V gene's germline CDR1 is DFQATT and CDR2 SNEGSKA (reference sequence). Trimming left V 4 bases short and J 10 bases short, with 14 bases between. The CDR3 sequence is CSATRGPGEQFF. The CDR3, as DNA: TGCAGTGCTACTAGAGGACCAGGGGAGCAGTTCTTC.

This clonotype was counted between two and nine times. The chain joins TRBV20-1 to TRBJ2-3; 11 nucleotides agree with TRBD2. The V segment lost 3 bases and the J segment 4 bases; nucleotides outside the gene matches: 3. This CDR3 region has 14 residues. Germline V CDR1 and CDR2: DFQATT, SNEGSKA (reference sequence). The CDR3 reads CSASLLAGADTQYF. The CDR3 region has the DNA TGCAGTGCTAGTCTACTAGCGGGAGCAGATACGCAGTATTTT.

The chain's CDR3 is CASSLSAVDQETQYF. DNA for the CDR3: TGTGCCAGCAGTCTATCCGCAGTTGACCAAGAGACCCAGTACTTC. The J gene is TRBJ2-5, the V gene TRBV6-1; D gene ambiguous. CDR3 length: 15 amino acids. The germline V gene has CDR1 MNHNS and CDR2 SASEGT. V gave up 5 bases and J gave up 0 bases, with 13 bases separating them.

This chain links TRBV25-1 with TRBJ1-4; 7 positions agree with TRBD1. The CDR3 loop spans 14 amino acids. Germline CDR1 MGHDK, CDR2 SYGVNS. V shed 5 bases, J shed 8 bases, and the junction held 8 bases outside the gene matches. The CDR3 sequence is CASSKGQAGEKLFF. The DNA for the CDR3 is TGTGCCAGCAGTAAAGGACAGGCGGGGGAAAAACTGTTTTTT. The complete variable domain, with remaining parts taken from reference TRBV25-1 and TRBJ1-4, reads EADIYQTPRYLVIGTGKKITLECSQTMGHDKMYWYQQDPGMELHLIHYSYGVNSTEKGDLSSESTVSRIRTEHFPLTLESARPSHTSQYLCASSKGQAGEKLFFGSGTQLSVL.

This sequence joins TRBV18 and TRBJ1-1; the D gene is possibly TRBD1 (5 bases). V was cut by 6 bases and J by 7 bases, with 15 bases left in between. CDR1 and CDR2 (germline): KGHSH, LQKENI. The CDR3 is 13 residues long. CDR3: CASSPGTSHEAFF. Here the CDR3 DNA reads TGTGCCAGCTCGCCCGGGACCTCGCATGAAGCTTTCTTT.

This chain joins TRBV5-1 and TRBJ2-3, with TRBD1 matching over 7 bases. V trimming: 0 bases; J trimming: 4 bases; junction bases outside the gene matches: 11. From germline, CDR1 is SGHRS and CDR2 YFSETQ. The CDR3 sequence is 17 residues long. The DNA for the CDR3 is TGCGCCAGCAGCTTGGCCGTAACAGGGGCCGGTCCAGATACGCAGTATTTT. Translating gives CASSLAVTGAGPDTQYF.

In this sample, this clonotype turned up a few times. The rearrangement links TRBV15 to TRBJ2-5; D possibly matches TRBD1 or TRBD2 (5 bases each). This CDR3 is 13 amino acids long. V lost 3 bases to trimming and J lost 2 bases, with 7 bases between them. Germline values: CDR1 LNHNV, CDR2 YYDKDF (reference sequence). CDR3 sequence: CATSRGRQETQYF. The DNA for the CDR3 is TGTGCCACCAGCAGGGGACGTCAAGAGACCCAGTACTTC.

This clonotype was observed many times. The chain is built from TRBV6-2 or TRBV6-3 and TRBJ1-1; no firm D call. In germline, CDR1 is MNHEY, CDR2 SVGEGT. The V gene lost 6 bases and the J gene lost 4 bases, with 12 bases spanning the gap. CDR3 length equals 13 residues. The chain's CDR3 is CASRPGGSTEAFF. In DNA form, the CDR3 reads TGTGCCAGCAGACCCGGAGGTAGCACTGAAGCTTTCTTT.

This clonotype was detected ten times or more. The rearrangement joins TRBV29-1 to TRBJ1-4; 8 nucleotides line up with TRBD1. With 7 bases clipped from V and 2 bases from J, the junction kept 3 bases outside the gene matches. The CDR3 consists of 13 residues. Germline V gives CDR1 SQVTM, CDR2 ANQGSEA. The CDR3 reads CSARQGTNEKLFF. CDR3 sequence (DNA): TGCAGCGCAAGACAGGGGACTAATGAAAAACTGTTTTTT.

The chain joins TRBV4-1 to TRBJ2-7; weak D call: TRBD1 (6 bases). CDR3 length equals 15 residues. CDR1 and CDR2 from the germline V gene are MGHRA and YSYEKL. The V end lost 1 base, the J end lost 4 bases, and 14 bases lay between the germline ends. The CDR3 loop reads CASSQAGQGLYEQYF. For the CDR3, the DNA is TGCGCCAGCAGCCAAGCTGGGCAGGGGCTATACGAGCAGTACTTC.

This clonotype was seen a handful of times. This sequence joins TRBV5-1 and TRBJ1-4, with unresolved D. The CDR3 length is 15 residues. The V and J ends lost 4 bases and 8 bases respectively, with 18 bases between them. Looked up from germline, CDR1 is SGHRS and CDR2 is YFSETQ. Written as DNA, the CDR3 is TGCGCCAGCAGCCCGAGTCGCGGGTTGGGAGAAAAACTGTTTTTT. This encodes CASSPSRGLGEKLFF.

The V gene is TRBV19, the J gene TRBJ2-7; D is perhaps TRBD1 or TRBD2 (5 bases each). This CDR3 has 14 residues. V lost 5 bases, J lost 5 bases, and 16 bases lay in between. In germline, CDR1 is LNHDA, CDR2 SQIVND (reference sequence). CDR3 in amino acids: CASSFPGTMNEQYF. The CDR3, as DNA: TGTGCCAGTAGTTTTCCTGGGACGATGAACGAGCAGTACTTC.

This clonotype appeared a few times. This chain joins TRBV23-1 and TRBJ2-2; TRBD2 is a possible D gene (6 bases). TRBV23-1 is flagged as an ORF with uncertain function. V lost 3 bases and J 3 bases, leaving 11 bases between the germline ends. The CDR3 loop spans 15 amino acids. The CDR3 sequence: CASSHTGDYTGELFF. The CDR3 bases are TGCGCCAGCAGTCATACGGGAGACTACACCGGGGAGCTGTTTTTT.

With regard to this clonotype: In this CDR3 the conserved last residue, phenylalanine or tryptophan, is missing, so a read error is likely. V gene TRBV7-6 combines with J gene TRBJ2-1; 7 bases are shared with TRBD2. Germline CDR1 reads SGHVS; CDR2 reads FNYEAQ. The CDR3 loop spans 17 amino acids. The junction had 16 bases not matched to a gene; V was cut back by 3 bases and J by 8 bases. The CDR3 nucleotides are TGTGCCAGCAGCTTCCGCATGGGAGGGGAGGGGAGCGATGAGCAGTTCTCC. Translated, it gives CASSFRMGGEGSDEQFS.

This chain joins TRBV28 and TRBJ2-5, with a tentative D call TRBD1 (8 bases). This CDR3 has 14 residues. Deletions cut 3 bases from V and 5 bases from J, with 13 bases between. CDR1 MDHEN and CDR2 SYDVKM come from the germline V gene. The CDR3 nucleotides are TGTGCCAGCAGTTTGCCACAGGGGGGGGAGACCCAGTACTTC. Its protein is CASSLPQGGETQYF.

This clonotype was observed many times. The chain carries TRBV6-5 and TRBJ2-5; D might be TRBD1 (5 bases). The end of the DNA fits TRBJ2-1 better, so the J call may be wrong. This CDR3 is 12 amino acids long. Per the germline V gene, CDR1 is MNHEY and CDR2 is SVGAGI. CDR3 loop: CASSYSPGEQFF. As DNA, the CDR3 is TGTGCCAGCAGTTACTCTCCAGGGGAGCAGTTCTTC.

The J gene is TRBJ2-2, the V gene TRBV20-1; D is unresolved. With 5 bases removed from V and 1 base from J, the gap between germline ends came to 8 bases. The CDR3 is 13 amino acids. CDR1 and CDR2 (germline): DFQATT, SNEGSKA (reference sequence). CDR3 protein: CSASPLNTGELFF. CDR3 in DNA: TGCAGTGCTTCCCCCTTGAACACCGGGGAGCTGTTTTTT.

The gene calls are TRBV4-3 and TRBJ2-5; TRBD1 agrees at 8 bases. Germline lookup yields CDR1 LGHNA and CDR2 YSLEER. V was pared by 4 bases and J by 1 base, with 8 bases of the junction left unmatched. The CDR3 contains 16 residues. The CDR3 reads CASSPGQGSGQETQYF. The CDR3 DNA reads as TGCGCCAGCAGCCCAGGACAGGGTAGCGGCCAAGAGACCCAGTACTTC.

The chain couples TRBV6-6 to TRBJ1-5; D possibly corresponds to TRBD1 (6 bases). This CDR3 contains 15 residues. Trimming stripped 7 bases from V and 3 bases from J, with 16 bases between. Germline V lookup: CDR1 MNHNY, CDR2 SVGAGI (reference sequence). Here the CDR3 reads CASMDSPIPNQPQHF. CDR3 in DNA: TGTGCCAGCATGGACAGCCCGATACCCAATCAGCCCCAGCATTTT.

The rearrangement uses TRBV12-3 or TRBV12-4 and TRBJ2-7, with D perhaps matching TRBD1 (7 bases). Trimming left V 6 bases short and J 0 bases short, with 15 bases between. This CDR3 is built from 15 residues. CDR3 amino acids: CASSWRQGGSYEQYF. DNA for the CDR3: TGTGCCAGCAGCTGGCGACAGGGAGGCTCCTACGAGCAGTACTTC.

The chain uses TRBV21-1 and TRBJ2-7; no DNA check was done on the table's D call, TRBD1. TRBV21-1 is given as a pseudogene. The CDR3 has 16 amino acids. CDR3 sequence reads: CASSKKWGCLSYEQYF. CDR3 coding DNA: TGTGCCAGCAGCAAAAAATGGGGCTGCCTTTCCTACGAGCAGTACTTC.